The source of this TCR beta chain is a study of spatial heterogeneity in lung cancer. Points from the study as a whole: TCRs found ubiquitously expanded in tumor appeared in blood more at resection than at follow-up.

In germline, CDR1 is MNHEY, CDR2 SMNVEV (reference sequence). Deletions cut 5 bases from V and 5 bases from J, with 15 bases between. This CDR3 region has 15 residues. The time point denotes: sample taken at primary tumor resection. The study sequenced unsorted whole RNA from tumor, nontumor lung or frozen PBMC. TCR cDNA molecules were tagged individually, and each one carried a unique molecular identifier. MiXCR was run by TCRdb on the 5' RACE reads, yielding one entry per CDR3 protein. This repertoire shows 50,000 or so distinct CDR3 sequences, approximately 12% found once; its top ten account for around 42%. This clonotype has only a few counts. Its antigen remains unidentified.

The rearrangement links TRBV27 to TRBJ1-4; D unclear. The origin of this receptor is a female donor with early-stage non-small cell lung cancer. This specimen consisted of PBMCs, obtained at surgery. CDR3 protein: CASSPLQRPNEKLFF. The CDR3 region has the DNA TGTGCCAGCAGTCCACTACAGAGACCGAATGAAAAACTGTTTTTT.